These T cell receptor beta chains were read from a single sample in a study of Ad26.COV2.S vaccination and SARS-CoV-2 variants. Some clones are missing from TCRdb's copy, which holds only in-frame ones; the method was immunoSEQ multiplex PCR. The table shows 430,000 or so clones, with over 75% occurring only once. The specimen comprised peripheral blood, sampled in a trial of Ad26.COV2.S vaccine versus placebo. These receptors all come from a person aged 18 to 59 who received the Ad26.COV2.S COVID-19 vaccine or a placebo. Each CDR3 is given with its conserved first and last residue. The order of the fields is clone size, V gene, J gene, D gene, CDR3 DNA, CDR3 protein. The D gene is left open where the match is weak. Expanded clones are given a class, and other clones once, few, many or no size at all.

size: few; V: TRBV28; J: TRBJ1-3; D: TRBD1; DNA: TGTGCCAGCAGTACCCCAGGACAGGGGGCTTCTGGAAACACCATATATTTT; CDR3: CASSTPGQGASGNTIYF
size: .; V: TRBV6-6; J: TRBJ2-7; D: .; DNA: TGTGCCAGCACCACTCTGACGGTACCGTACGAGCAGTACTTC; CDR3: CASTTLTVPYEQYF
size: .; V: TRBV2; J: TRBJ2-7; D: .; DNA: TGTGCCAGCAGTGGGCAGACTTCCTACGAGCAGTACTTC; CDR3: CASSGQTSYEQYF
size: .; V: TRBV7-8; J: TRBJ2-1; D: TRBD1; DNA: TGTGCCAGCAGCTTAGAAGAAGGGGGCCCGGGACACCCGCAGTTCTTC; CDR3: CASSLEEGGPGHPQFF
size: few; V: TRBV4-1; J: TRBJ1-6; D: .; DNA: TGCGCCAGCAGCCAAGAAAGGGGGAATTCACCCCTCCACTTT; CDR3: CASSQERGNSPLHF
size: .; V: TRBV3-1/TRBV3-2; J: TRBJ1-2; D: .; DNA: TGTGCCAGCAGCCAAGTTGGGAGTTTATATGGCTACACCTTC; CDR3: CASSQVGSLYGYTF
size: .; V: TRBV19; J: TRBJ2-7; D: TRBD2; DNA: TGTGCCAGTAGTCCCCGGTGGCAGCGGGAGTACGAGCAGTACTTC; CDR3: CASSPRWQREYEQYF
size: .; V: TRBV7-2; J: TRBJ2-1; D: TRBD2; DNA: TGTGCCAGCAGCTTAGAGCGGCTTACTAGCGGGAGGGCTATTGAGCAGTTCTTC; CDR3: CASSLERLTSGRAIEQFF
size: once; V: TRBV27; J: TRBJ2-7; D: .; DNA: TGTGCCAGCAGTTTAGATCGGGCTGTGCAGTACTTC; CDR3: CASSLDRAVQYF
size: .; V: TRBV4-3; J: TRBJ2-1; D: .; DNA: TGCGCCAGCAGCCAAGATCTGAGGGATGAGCAGTTCTTC; CDR3: CASSQDLRDEQFF
size: .; V: TRBV6-1; J: TRBJ1-5; D: TRBD1; DNA: TGTGCCAGCAGTGACGCTAGACAGGGTCATCAGCCCCAGCATTTT; CDR3: CASSDARQGHQPQHF